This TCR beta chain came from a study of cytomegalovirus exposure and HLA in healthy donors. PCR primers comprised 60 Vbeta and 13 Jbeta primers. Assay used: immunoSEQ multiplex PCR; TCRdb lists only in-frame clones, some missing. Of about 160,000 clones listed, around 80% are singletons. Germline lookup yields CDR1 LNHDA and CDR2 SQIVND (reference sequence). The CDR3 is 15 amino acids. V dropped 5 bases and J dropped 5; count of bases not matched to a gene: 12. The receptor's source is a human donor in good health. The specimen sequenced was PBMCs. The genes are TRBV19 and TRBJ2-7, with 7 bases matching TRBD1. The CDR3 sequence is CASSPRQGRFHEQYF. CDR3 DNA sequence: TGTGCCAGTAGTCCACGACAGGGCAGGTTCCACGAGCAGTACTTC.